This T cell receptor (beta chain) was found in a study of T cell responses to AZD1222 COVID-19 vaccine. CDR3 length: 14 residues. The V end lost 7 bases, the J end lost 1 base, and 11 bases lay between the germline ends. Germline CDR1 LNHDA, CDR2 SQIVND (reference sequence). Here immunoSEQ multiplex PCR was the method, and the copy in TCRdb shows in-frame clones only, minus some. Among 140,000 to 150,000 clones listed, over 75% were seen once. This clonotype was obtained from an adult who received the MenACWY meningococcal vaccine as a control. The source was peripheral blood, collected 28 days after the second dose of the MenACWY control vaccine. The chain links TRBV19 to TRBJ1-5, with TRBD1 as a possible D gene (5 bases). CDR3: CASKEDKSNQPQHF. The DNA of the CDR3 is TGTGCCAGTAAGGAGGACAAGAGCAATCAGCCCCAGCATTTT.